The clone carrying this T cell receptor beta chain was found a few times. TCRdb called the RT-PCR reads again in MiXCR, with one record for every CDR3 protein. This sample yields 400,000 to 500,000 distinct CDR3 sequences, of which about a sixth are seen a single time; about 7% belongs to the top ten. The CDR3 covers 12 residues. Germline loops: CDR1 MDHEN, CDR2 SYDVKM. Deletions cut 5 bases from V and 7 bases from J, with 11 bases between. The data belong to a study of patients and donors after allogeneic stem cell transplantation. The genes are TRBV28 and TRBJ1-2; D not certain. Sample: blood, either unsorted or a sorted T cell fraction (not recorded which). The TCR comes from a human donor who was either an allogeneic HSCT recipient or a stem cell or donor lymphocyte infusion donor (not recorded which). It is not recorded whose cells these are; they may come from a transplant donor. CDR3 residues: CASSLRARGYTF. The CDR3 DNA sequence: TGTGCCAGCAGTCTCCGCGCTCGTGGCTACACCTTC.